There are a few counts of the clone carrying this T cell receptor (beta chain). From germline, CDR1 is SGHVS and CDR2 FNYEAQ. The V end was cut by 1 base, the J end by 6 bases, with 13 bases between. The CDR3 is 15 residues long. This sample was included in a study of T-cell reconstitution after alpha-beta-depleted transplantation in children. As it was prepared, the TCRbeta library received unique molecular identifiers. TCRdb re-analysed the PCR reads in MiXCR, keeping a single row per CDR3 protein. The sample shows about 22,000 distinct CDR3 sequences, around 9.9% of them seen only once. V usage is TRBV7-6 and J usage is TRBJ2-1, with D maybe TRBD2 (6 bases). The sequenced sample was PBMCs from the stem cell graft donor, obtained from the stem cell graft. The clonotype was recovered from a human donor who donated a stem cell graft to a child with chronic granulomatous disease. The CDR3 DNA reads TGTGCCAGCAGCTTAGTTTCTCTTAGCGGCAATGAGCAGTTCTTC. As protein: CASSLVSLSGNEQFF.